These 2 T cell receptor beta chains were all obtained from the same sample, sequenced in a study of molecular identifiers for immune sequencing clone quantification. TCRdb itself ran the PCR reads through MiXCR, one entry per CDR3 protein. This sample has about 630,000 distinct CDR3 sequences, with about 25% found just once. The sample was naive CD8+ T cells from blood, with Jurkat cell RNA spiked in. Indicated subset: FACS-sorted CD8+CD4-CCR7+CD45RA+ naive T cells. Receptors were obtained from a human donor in good health. Some libraries in this study had Jurkat cell RNA spiked in.

About this clonotype: A far larger clone is just one base off, so this is likely a read error. This rearrangement joins TRBV5-1 to TRBJ2-7; D gene unclear. Looked up from germline, CDR1 is SGHRS and CDR2 is YFSETQ. Trimming took 3 bases from V and 5 from J, leaving 9 bases between them. The CDR3 has 12 residues. The DNA for the CDR3 is TGCGCCAGCAGCTCATCCGGGCACGAGCAGTACTTC. Its translation: CASSSSGHEQYF.

This clonotype was observed a few times. The V and J genes are TRBV7-9 and TRBJ2-7; possible D gene TRBD2, 6 bases. The CDR3 has 16 residues. The germline V gene has CDR1 SEHNR and CDR2 FQNEAQ (reference sequence). V gave up 5 bases and J gave up 0 bases, with 17 bases separating them. CDR3: CASSGLGLRSSYEQYF. DNA of the CDR3: TGTGCCAGCAGCGGACTCGGACTACGAAGCTCCTACGAGCAGTACTTC.